The next 26 T cell receptor beta chains were all read from a single sample in a study of CD4 T cells in relation to SARS-CoV-2 and coronaviruses. CD4+ T cells from unexposed donors were obtained before the COVID-19 pandemic (2011-2018). The cells were cultured for 10 days before CD4+ T cells were isolated. These receptors' targets are unknown. Assay used: immunoSEQ multiplex PCR; TCRdb lists only in-frame clones, some missing. The data hold about 18,000 clones, with about 80% observed a single time. Sequencing was done on a sample of CD4+ T cells from PBMCs, cultured in vitro. Receptor source: a human donor in good health.

There are a few counts of this clone. The V gene is TRBV7-9, the J gene TRBJ2-7; 11 bases match TRBD1. The CDR3 length is 15 residues. The junction had 5 bases not matched to a gene; V was cut back by 5 bases and J by 2 bases. Germline CDR1 is SEHNR and CDR2 is FQNEAQ (reference sequence). CDR3 loop: CASSPGQGGTYEQYF. CDR3 DNA sequence: TGTGCCAGCAGCCCGGGACAGGGGGGTACCTACGAGCAGTACTTC.

The rearrangement links TRBV7-5 to TRBJ1-1; no DNA check was done on the table's D call, TRBD1. TRBV7-5 has pseudogene status. There are 12 residues in the CDR3. DNA for the CDR3: TGTGCCAGAAGCTTCAGGGGAACTGAAGCTTTCTTT. It translates to CARSFRGTEAFF.

The gene calls are TRBV7-3 and TRBJ1-1; 9 positions match TRBD1. Germline values: CDR1 SGHTA, CDR2 FQGTGA. The J segment lost 1 base and the V segment lost 5 bases, leaving 17 bases of the junction unmatched. The CDR3 loop spans 19 amino acids. Here the CDR3 reads CASSDGLVNHRGRNTEAFF. In DNA form, the CDR3 reads TGTGCCAGCAGCGACGGATTAGTGAACCACAGGGGGCGGAACACTGAAGCTTTCTTT.

The chain employs TRBV19 and TRBJ1-1; D not resolved. The germline V gene encodes CDR1 LNHDA and CDR2 SQIVND (reference sequence). The ends were cut back, 3 bases at V and 0 bases at J, with 11 bases in the middle. This CDR3 spans 15 amino acids. The DNA of the CDR3 is TGTGCCAGTAGTATTGTCCCCAGTTTGAACACTGAAGCTTTCTTT. It is translated as CASSIVPSLNTEAFF.

This clone was detected only once. The V call is TRBV21-1, the J call TRBJ2-3; no DNA check was done on the table's D call, TRBD2. TRBV21-1 is assigned pseudogene status. The CDR3 loop spans 13 amino acids. Here the CDR3 reads CASSNEAGDTQYF. CDR3 nucleotides: TGTGCCAGCAGCAACGAAGCGGGGGATACGCAGTATTTT.

J is TRBJ2-1 and V is TRBV7-9; no definite D call. V lost 8 bases and J 8 bases, leaving 16 bases between the germline ends. Germline lookup yields CDR1 SEHNR and CDR2 FQNEAQ (reference sequence). The CDR3 length is 13 residues. The DNA of the CDR3 is TGTGCCAGCTCACTTCTAAGCCCGGATGAGCAGTTCTTC. Residues: CASSLLSPDEQFF.

This clone was detected once. The CDR3 region is CASSYGGADQPQHF. The DNA of the CDR3 is TGTGCCAGCAGTTACGGGGGGGCCGATCAGCCCCAGCATTTT. The chain recombines TRBV6-6 with TRBJ1-5; D may be TRBD1 (6 bases). The germline V gene encodes CDR1 MNHNY and CDR2 SVGAGI (reference sequence). CDR3 length: 14 amino acids. Trimming stripped 2 bases from V and 5 bases from J, with 10 bases between.

The chain couples TRBV5-4 to TRBJ2-3; D remains unclear. Trimming removed 0 bases at V and 5 bases at J, with 7 bases between. This CDR3 spans 13 amino acids. Germline values: CDR1 SGHNT, CDR2 YYREEE (reference sequence). CDR3 protein: CASSLGDGDTQYF. The CDR3 nucleotides are TGTGCCAGCAGCTTGGGGGATGGAGATACGCAGTATTTT.

This clone was detected only once. The chain recombines TRBV7-6 with TRBJ2-3; D unclear. This CDR3 contains 11 residues. V shed 8 bases and J shed 0 bases, with 3 bases lying between them. The germline gives CDR1 SGHVS, CDR2 FNYEAQ. The CDR3 is CASRSTDTQYF. DNA of the CDR3: TGTGCCAGCCGAAGCACAGATACGCAGTATTTT.

By share of the sample, this clone is large. The rearrangement links TRBV27 to TRBJ2-7; 11 nucleotides align to TRBD2. The V gene's germline CDR1 is MNHEY and CDR2 SMNVEV (reference sequence). The CDR3 has 14 residues. V lost 5 bases and J lost 5; bases outside the gene matches: 5. The CDR3 is CASSIAGGPHEQYF. The CDR3 DNA sequence: TGTGCCAGCAGTATAGCGGGAGGGCCCCACGAGCAGTACTTC.

The table lists this clone with a few counts. J is TRBJ1-4 and V is TRBV4-2, with 9 bases fitting TRBD1. Germline V gene lookup returns CDR1 LGHNA and CDR2 YNFKEQ. The ends lost 1 base at V and 3 bases at J; junction bases unmatched: 6. This CDR3 comprises 17 residues. The CDR3 nucleotides are TGTGCCAGCAGCCAAGGGCGACAGGGGGTTTCTAATGAAAAACTGTTTTTT. Translation: CASSQGRQGVSNEKLFF.

This clone has just one count. This chain uses TRBV9 with TRBJ2-7; TRBD1 agrees at 7 bases. J was trimmed by 2 bases and V by 4 bases; bases with no gene match: 9. CDR1 SGDLS and CDR2 YYNGEE come from the germline V gene. This CDR3 has 15 residues. This CDR3 is CASSSLADRAYEQYF. The CDR3 DNA follows: TGTGCCAGCAGCTCCCTCGCCGACAGGGCCTACGAGCAGTACTTC.

The chain joins TRBV18 to TRBJ1-2, with D possibly TRBD1 on 5 matching bases. This CDR3 is built from 16 residues. Deletions cut 5 bases from V and 0 bases from J, with 16 bases between. Per the germline V gene, CDR1 is KGHSH and CDR2 is LQKENI. DNA of the CDR3: TGTGCCAGCTCAAAAGGGACGGGAGCACCTAACTATGGCTACACCTTC. It is translated as CASSKGTGAPNYGYTF.

This chain connects TRBV5-6 to TRBJ2-7; TRBD1 agrees at 7 bases. CDR1 and CDR2 (germline): SGHDT, YYEEEE. The CDR3 length is 13 residues. J was trimmed by 2 bases and V by 2 bases; bases with no gene match: 1. This CDR3 is CASSFGTAYEQYF. The CDR3 DNA reads as TGTGCCAGCAGCTTTGGGACAGCCTACGAGCAGTACTTC.

The chain recombines TRBV6-5 with TRBJ2-7; 8 bases align to TRBD1. The CDR3 spans 15 residues. The V and J ends lost 6 bases and 5 bases, in that order; junction bases with no gene match: 12. Per germline, CDR1 MNHEY and CDR2 SVGAGI. The DNA for the CDR3 is TGTGCCAGCAGAGCTTGGACAGGGAGGAATGACGAGCAGTACTTC. Translation: CASRAWTGRNDEQYF.

The chain employs TRBV6-5 and TRBJ2-7; TRBD1 matches 10 bases. This CDR3 spans 16 amino acids. Trimming at V came to 1 base and at J to 2 bases, leaving 5 bases not matched to a gene. Germline values: CDR1 MNHEY, CDR2 SVGAGI. The CDR3 here is CASSYFGTGATYEQYF. The CDR3 coding sequence is TGTGCCAGCAGTTACTTTGGGACAGGGGCAACCTACGAGCAGTACTTC.

The gene calls are TRBV5-5 and TRBJ1-3; maybe TRBD1 (6 bases). CDR1 SGHKS and CDR2 YYEKEE come from the germline V gene (reference sequence). The CDR3 contains 14 residues. V dropped 4 bases and J dropped 3 bases, with 11 bases sitting between them. The CDR3 reads CASSPKTGGNTIYF. The DNA of the CDR3 is TGTGCCAGCAGCCCTAAGACAGGTGGAAACACCATATATTTT.

The chain combines TRBV18 with TRBJ2-2; TRBD1 matches at 11 bases. V dropped 4 bases and J dropped 4; count of bases not matched to a gene: 5. This CDR3 has 16 residues. From germline, CDR1 is KGHSH and CDR2 LQKENI. CDR3: CASSRPGQGGTGELFF. The CDR3 coding sequence is TGTGCCAGCTCACGGCCGGGACAGGGGGGCACCGGGGAGCTGTTTTTT.

The V gene is TRBV28, the J gene TRBJ1-4; 7 nucleotides agree with TRBD1. Per germline, CDR1 MDHEN and CDR2 SYDVKM. The V gene end was trimmed by 5 bases and the J gene end by 7 bases; junction bases not matched to a gene: 7. The CDR3 loop spans 14 amino acids. The CDR3 bases are TGTGCCAGCAGTCTAGGGGGCTCAGGTGAAAAACTGTTTTTT. This codes for CASSLGGSGEKLFF.

V usage is TRBV3-1 (or the pseudogene TRBV3-2) and J usage is TRBJ1-1; 10 bases are a match to TRBD1. Trimming at V came to 5 bases and at J to 2 bases, leaving 8 bases not matched to a gene. CDR1 and CDR2 from the germline V gene are LGHDT and YNNKEL (reference sequence). CDR3 length: 16 amino acids. CDR3 coding DNA: TGTGCCAGCAGCACCCGGGACAGGGGCCTAAACACTGAAGCTTTCTTT. It yields the protein CASSTRDRGLNTEAFF.

This clone came up once. The chain recombines TRBV30 with TRBJ1-5; D is possibly TRBD1 (6 bases). The CDR3 totals 16 residues. Looked up from germline, CDR1 is GTSNPN and CDR2 is SVGIG (reference sequence). The germline V and J ends were trimmed by 0 bases and 4 bases, with 16 bases remaining between them. The CDR3: CAWSVREGRGNQPQHF. CDR3 nucleotides: TGTGCCTGGAGTGTACGAGAGGGTAGGGGGAATCAGCCCCAGCATTTT.

This clone occurred a few times. This sequence joins TRBV6-1 and TRBJ1-5; D is perhaps TRBD1 (5 bases). The CDR3 extends over 16 amino acids. Trimming cost V 1 base and J 2 bases, with 12 bases left between them. The germline CDR1 and CDR2 sequences are MNHNS and SASEGT. For the CDR3, the DNA is TGTGCCAGCAGTGAAGGGCAGGGTGTCCGCAATCAGCCCCAGCATTTT. This translates into CASSEGQGVRNQPQHF.

The chain is built from TRBV14 and TRBJ1-2; D is uncertain. Germline V gene data show CDR1 as SGHDN and CDR2 as FVKESK. Trimming took off 0 bases at V and 0 bases at J, with 8 bases between the two ends. CDR3 length: 15 residues. CDR3: CASSQDPGPNYGYTF. In DNA form, the CDR3 reads TGTGCCAGCAGCCAAGATCCCGGCCCTAACTATGGCTACACCTTC.

V and J are TRBV19 and TRBJ2-7, with D possibly matching TRBD1 (5 bases). Germline V CDR1 and CDR2: LNHDA, SQIVND (reference sequence). The CDR3 totals 14 residues. Trimming stripped 5 bases from V and 2 bases from J, with 13 bases between. This CDR3 reads CASSDRQYTYEQYF. The CDR3 DNA is TGTGCCAGTAGTGACCGACAGTATACCTACGAGCAGTACTTC.

This clone appeared a few times. V is TRBV30 and J is TRBJ1-5; D call uncertain. Trimming pared 4 bases from V and 0 bases from J, leaving 7 bases between. This CDR3 region has 13 residues. CDR1 is GTSNPN and CDR2 is SVGIG in the germline V gene (reference sequence). CDR3 DNA sequence: TGTGCCTGGACAGAAGATAGCAATCAGCCCCAGCATTTT. Its translation is CAWTEDSNQPQHF.

The gene calls are TRBV27 and TRBJ1-4; no clear D gene. CDR3 length: 13 residues. CDR1 is MNHEY and CDR2 is SMNVEV in the germline V gene (reference sequence). V lost 3 bases to trimming and J lost 8 bases, with 10 bases between them. CDR3 protein: CASSFAVDEKLFF. The CDR3 DNA follows: TGTGCCAGCAGTTTCGCCGTGGACGAAAAACTGTTTTTT.